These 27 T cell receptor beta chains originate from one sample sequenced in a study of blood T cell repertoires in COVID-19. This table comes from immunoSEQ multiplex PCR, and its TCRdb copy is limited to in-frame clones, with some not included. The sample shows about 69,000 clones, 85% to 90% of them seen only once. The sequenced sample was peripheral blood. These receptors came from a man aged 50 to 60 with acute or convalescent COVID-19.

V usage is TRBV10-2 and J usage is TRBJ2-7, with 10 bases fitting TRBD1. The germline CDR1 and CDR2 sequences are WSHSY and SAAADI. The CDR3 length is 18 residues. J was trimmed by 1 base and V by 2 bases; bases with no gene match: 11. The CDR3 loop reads CASSEPTGTGVGSYEQYF. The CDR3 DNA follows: TGCGCCAGCAGTGAGCCAACCGGGACAGGGGTCGGGTCCTACGAGCAGTACTTC.

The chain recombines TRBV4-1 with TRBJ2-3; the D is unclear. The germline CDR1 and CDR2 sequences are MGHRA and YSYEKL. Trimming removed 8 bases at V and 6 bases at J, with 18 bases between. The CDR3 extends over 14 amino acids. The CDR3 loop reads CASGEDTAGDTQYF. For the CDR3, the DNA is TGCGCCAGCGGAGAGGATACGGCTGGGGATACGCAGTATTTT.

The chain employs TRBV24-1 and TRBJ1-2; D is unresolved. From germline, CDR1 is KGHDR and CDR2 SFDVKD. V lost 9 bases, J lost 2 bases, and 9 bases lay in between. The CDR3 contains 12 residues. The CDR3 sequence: CATPLENYGYTF. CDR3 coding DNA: TGTGCCACCCCGTTGGAGAACTATGGCTACACCTTC.

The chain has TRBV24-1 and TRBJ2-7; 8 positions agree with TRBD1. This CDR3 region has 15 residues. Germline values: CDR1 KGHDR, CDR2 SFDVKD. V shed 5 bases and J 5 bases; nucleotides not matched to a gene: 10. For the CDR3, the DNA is TGTGCCACCAGTGCCCGGACAGGGACGATCCACGAGCAGTACTTC. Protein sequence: CATSARTGTIHEQYF.

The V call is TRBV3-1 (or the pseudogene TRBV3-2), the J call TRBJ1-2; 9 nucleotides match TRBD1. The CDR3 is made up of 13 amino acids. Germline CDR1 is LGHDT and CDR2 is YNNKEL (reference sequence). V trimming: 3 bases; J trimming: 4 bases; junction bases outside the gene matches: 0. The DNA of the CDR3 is TGTGCCAGCAGCCAGGGACAGGGCTATGGCTACACCTTC. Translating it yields CASSQGQGYGYTF.

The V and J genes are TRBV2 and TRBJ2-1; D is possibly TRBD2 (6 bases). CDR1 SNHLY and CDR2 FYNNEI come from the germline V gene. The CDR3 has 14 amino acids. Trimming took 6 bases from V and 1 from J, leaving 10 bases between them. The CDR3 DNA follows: TGTGCCAGCAGGGGACTCGTTTCCTACAATGAGCAGTTCTTC. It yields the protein CASRGLVSYNEQFF.

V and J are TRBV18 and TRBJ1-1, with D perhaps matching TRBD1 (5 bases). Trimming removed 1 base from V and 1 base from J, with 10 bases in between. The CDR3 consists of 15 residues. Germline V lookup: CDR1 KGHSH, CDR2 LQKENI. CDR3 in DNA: TGTGCCAGCTCACCACGGCGGCAGGGGAACACTGAAGCTTTCTTT. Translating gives CASSPRRQGNTEAFF.

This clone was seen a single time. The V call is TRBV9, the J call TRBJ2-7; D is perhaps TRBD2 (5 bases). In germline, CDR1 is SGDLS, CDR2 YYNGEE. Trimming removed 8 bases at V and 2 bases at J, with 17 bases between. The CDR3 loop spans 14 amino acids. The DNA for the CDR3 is TGTGCCAGAGAGGGAAACGGAGGCCCCTACGAGCAGTACTTC. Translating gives CAREGNGGPYEQYF.

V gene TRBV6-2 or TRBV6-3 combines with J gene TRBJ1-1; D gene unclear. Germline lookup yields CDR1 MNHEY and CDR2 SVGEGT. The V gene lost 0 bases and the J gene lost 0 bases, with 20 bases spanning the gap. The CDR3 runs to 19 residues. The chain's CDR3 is CASSYSIARIKTMNTEAFF. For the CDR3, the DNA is TGTGCCAGCAGTTACTCGATAGCCAGGATTAAGACTATGAACACTGAAGCTTTCTTT.

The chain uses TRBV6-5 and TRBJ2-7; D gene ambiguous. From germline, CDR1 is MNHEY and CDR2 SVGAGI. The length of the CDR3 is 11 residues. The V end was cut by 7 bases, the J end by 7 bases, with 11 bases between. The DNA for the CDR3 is TGTGCCAGCAACTCCGGGTGGGAGCAGTACTTC. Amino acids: CASNSGWEQYF.

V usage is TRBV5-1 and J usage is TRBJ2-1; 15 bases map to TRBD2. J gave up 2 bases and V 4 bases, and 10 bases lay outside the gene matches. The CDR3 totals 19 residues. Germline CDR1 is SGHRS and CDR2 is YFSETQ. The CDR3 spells CASSLGLAGGPGAYNEQFF. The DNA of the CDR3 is TGCGCCAGCAGCCTAGGACTAGCGGGAGGGCCAGGGGCCTACAATGAGCAGTTCTTC.

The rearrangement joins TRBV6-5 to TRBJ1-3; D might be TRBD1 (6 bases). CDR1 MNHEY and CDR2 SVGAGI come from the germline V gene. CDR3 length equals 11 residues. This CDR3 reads CATGSGNTIYF. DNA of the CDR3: TGTGCGACAGGTTCTGGAAACACCATATATTTT.

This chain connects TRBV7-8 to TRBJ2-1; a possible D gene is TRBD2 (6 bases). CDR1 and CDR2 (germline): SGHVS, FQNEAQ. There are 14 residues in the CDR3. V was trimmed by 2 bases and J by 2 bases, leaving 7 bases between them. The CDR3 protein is CASSLLAPYNEQFF. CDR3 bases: TGTGCCAGCAGCTTACTAGCGCCCTACAATGAGCAGTTCTTC.

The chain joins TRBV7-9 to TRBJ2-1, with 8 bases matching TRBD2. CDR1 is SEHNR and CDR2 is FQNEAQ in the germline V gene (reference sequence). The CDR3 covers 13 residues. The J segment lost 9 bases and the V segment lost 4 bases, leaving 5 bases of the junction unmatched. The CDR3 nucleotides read TGTGCCAGCAGCTCCAGCGGGAGTACTGAGCAGTTCTTC. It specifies CASSSSGSTEQFF.

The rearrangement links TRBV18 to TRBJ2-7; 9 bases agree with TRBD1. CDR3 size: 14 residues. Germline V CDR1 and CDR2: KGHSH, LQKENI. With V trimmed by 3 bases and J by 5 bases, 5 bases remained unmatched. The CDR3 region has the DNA TGTGCCAGCTCACCGGTGGGACAGGGAGACGAGCAGTACTTC. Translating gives CASSPVGQGDEQYF.

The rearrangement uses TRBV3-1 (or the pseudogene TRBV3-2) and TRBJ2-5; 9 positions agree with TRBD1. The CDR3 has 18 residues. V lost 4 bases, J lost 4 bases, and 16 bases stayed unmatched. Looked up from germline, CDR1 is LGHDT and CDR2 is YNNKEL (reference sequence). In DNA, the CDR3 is TGTGCCAGCAGCCCACAGGGGGCTAGCGGCCTGGGGTTAGAGACCCAGTACTTC. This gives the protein CASSPQGASGLGLETQYF.

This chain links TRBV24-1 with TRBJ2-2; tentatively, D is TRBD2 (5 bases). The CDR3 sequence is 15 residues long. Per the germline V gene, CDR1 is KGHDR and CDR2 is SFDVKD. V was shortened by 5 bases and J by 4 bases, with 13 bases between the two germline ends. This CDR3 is CATSGSGLITGELFF. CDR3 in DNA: TGTGCCACCAGTGGTTCTGGACTTATCACCGGGGAGCTGTTTTTT.

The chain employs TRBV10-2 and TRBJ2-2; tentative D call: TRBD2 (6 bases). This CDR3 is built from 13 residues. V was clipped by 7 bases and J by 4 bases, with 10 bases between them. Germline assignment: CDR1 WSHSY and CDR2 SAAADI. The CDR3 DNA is TGCGCCAGCACGGGGGATACCACCGGGGAGCTGTTTTTT. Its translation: CASTGDTTGELFF.

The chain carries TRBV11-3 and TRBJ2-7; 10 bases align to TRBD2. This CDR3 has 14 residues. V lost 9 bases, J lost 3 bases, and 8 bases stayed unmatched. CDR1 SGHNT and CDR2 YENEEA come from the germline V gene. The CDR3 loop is CASGPSGRGYEQYF. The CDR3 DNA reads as TGTGCCAGTGGGCCTAGCGGGAGAGGCTACGAGCAGTACTTC.

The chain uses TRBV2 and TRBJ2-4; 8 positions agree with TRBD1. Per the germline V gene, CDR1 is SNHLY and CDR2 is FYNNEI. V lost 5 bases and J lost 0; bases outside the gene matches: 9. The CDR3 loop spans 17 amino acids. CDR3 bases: TGTGCCAGCAGTCGGGGACAGGTGGGGGTAGCCAAAAACATTCAGTACTTC. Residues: CASSRGQVGVAKNIQYF. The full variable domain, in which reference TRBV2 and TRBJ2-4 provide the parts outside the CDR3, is EPEVTQTPSHQVTQMGQEVILRCVPISNHLYFYWYRQILGQKVEFLVSFYNNEISEKSEIFDDQFSVERPDGSNFTLKIRSTKLEDSAMYFCASSRGQVGVAKNIQYFGAGTRLSVL.

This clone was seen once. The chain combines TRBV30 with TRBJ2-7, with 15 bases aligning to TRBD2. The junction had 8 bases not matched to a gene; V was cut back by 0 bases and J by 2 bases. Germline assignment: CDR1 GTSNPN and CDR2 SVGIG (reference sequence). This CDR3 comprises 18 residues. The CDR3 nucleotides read TGTGCCTGGAGTGTACGAGGACTAGCGGGAGGGGTCGCCTACGAGCAGTACTTC. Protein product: CAWSVRGLAGGVAYEQYF.

CDR3 in DNA: TGTGCCAGCAGCTCGACTAGCGCATTGGAGACCCAGTACTTC. Protein product: CASSSTSALETQYF. The chain is built from TRBV11-2 and TRBJ2-5; 8 bases are a match to TRBD2. The CDR3 length is 14 residues. Germline CDR1 is SGHAT and CDR2 is FQNNGV. V was pared by 4 bases and J by 5 bases, with 6 bases of the junction left unmatched.

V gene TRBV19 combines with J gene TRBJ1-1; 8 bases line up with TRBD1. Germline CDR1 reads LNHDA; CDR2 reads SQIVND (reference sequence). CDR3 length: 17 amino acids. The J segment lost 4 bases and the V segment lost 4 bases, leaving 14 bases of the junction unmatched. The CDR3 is CASSKGQALVGSTEAFF. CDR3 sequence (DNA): TGTGCCAGTAGTAAGGGACAGGCCTTAGTGGGGAGCACTGAAGCTTTCTTT.

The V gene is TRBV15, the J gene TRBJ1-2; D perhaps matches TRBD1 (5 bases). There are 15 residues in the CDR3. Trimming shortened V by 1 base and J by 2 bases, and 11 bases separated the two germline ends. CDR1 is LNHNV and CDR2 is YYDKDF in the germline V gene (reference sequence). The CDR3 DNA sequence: TGTGCCACCAGCAGAGTAGAGGGGAGGAACTATGGCTACACCTTC. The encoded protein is CATSRVEGRNYGYTF.

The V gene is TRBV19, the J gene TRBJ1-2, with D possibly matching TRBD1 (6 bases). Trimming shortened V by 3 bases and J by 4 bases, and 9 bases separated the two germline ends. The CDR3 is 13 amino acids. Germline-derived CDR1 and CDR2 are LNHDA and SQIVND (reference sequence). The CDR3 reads CASSISGAYGYTF. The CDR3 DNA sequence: TGTGCCAGTAGTATCTCAGGGGCCTATGGCTACACCTTC.

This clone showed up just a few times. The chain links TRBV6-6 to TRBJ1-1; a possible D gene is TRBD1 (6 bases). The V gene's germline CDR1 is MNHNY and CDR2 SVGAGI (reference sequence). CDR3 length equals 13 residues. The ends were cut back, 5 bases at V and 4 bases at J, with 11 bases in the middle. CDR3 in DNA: TGTGCCAGCAGTCCAGGGGTGGTCACTGAAGCTTTCTTT. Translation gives CASSPGVVTEAFF.

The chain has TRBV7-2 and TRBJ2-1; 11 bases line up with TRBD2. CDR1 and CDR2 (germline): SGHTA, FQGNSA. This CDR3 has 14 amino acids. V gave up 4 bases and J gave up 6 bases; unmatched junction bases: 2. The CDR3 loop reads CASSSGLAVNEQFF. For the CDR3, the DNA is TGTGCCAGCAGCTCGGGACTAGCGGTCAATGAGCAGTTCTTC.